The clone carrying this T cell receptor beta chain came up a few times. The data originate from a study of naive and memory T cell subsets. An equimolar mix of two oligonucleotides served as the beta constant-region primer for TRBC1 and TRBC2. Four rounds of PCR amplified the ligated cDNA using nested alpha and beta constant-region primers plus SP2. TCRdb re-called the UMI-ligation and nested PCR reads with MiXCR, one entry per CDR3 protein. The sample has some 83,000 distinct CDR3 sequences; around 9% are singletons. V shed 4 bases, J shed 2 bases, and the junction held 14 bases outside the gene matches. Germline CDR1 is SEHNR and CDR2 is FQNEAQ (reference sequence). CDR3 length equals 17 residues.

The sequencing input was naive CD8+ T cells from blood. The chain carries TRBV7-9 and TRBJ2-7; 7 bases fit TRBD1. The TCR comes from a human donor in good health. The DNA for the CDR3 is TGTGCCAGCAGCTCCCTCCGGGGCACACAGGGGACCTACGAGCAGTACTTC. It specifies CASSSLRGTQGTYEQYF.